This passage covers 4 T cell receptor beta chains from one sample sequenced in a study of immune evolution from preneoplasia to lung adenocarcinoma. Repertoires were generated with immunoSEQ multiplex PCR, while TCRdb's copy carries only in-frame clones and drops some. The sample includes just under 5,000 clones, 76% of them seen just once. The sequencing input was FFPE minimally invasive lung adenocarcinoma tissue. Receptors originate from a person aged 65-85 years with lung adenocarcinoma.

The gene calls are TRBV27 and TRBJ2-7; TRBD1 matches at 8 bases. After removal of 0 bases from V and 1 base from J, the junction contained 11 bases not matched to a gene. The CDR3 covers 18 residues. Germline CDR1 MNHEY, CDR2 SMNVEV (reference sequence). The chain's CDR3 is CASSLSFPGQGVSYEQYF. The CDR3 bases are TGTGCCAGCAGTTTATCTTTCCCCGGACAGGGAGTTTCCTACGAGCAGTACTTC.

The rearrangement links TRBV7-2 to TRBJ1-5; 7 bases line up with TRBD1. This CDR3 spans 16 amino acids. The V gene end was trimmed by 1 base and the J gene end by 3 bases; junction bases not matched to a gene: 6. CDR1 is SGHTA and CDR2 is FQGNSA in the germline V gene. The DNA of the CDR3 is TGTGCCAGCAGCTTAGGGGGGACAGCGGTCAATCAGCCCCAGCATTTT. Translated, it gives CASSLGGTAVNQPQHF.

The V gene is TRBV6-6, the J gene TRBJ2-6; D possibly matches TRBD1 or TRBD2 (5 bases each). Germline V gene lookup returns CDR1 MNHNY and CDR2 SVGAGI (reference sequence). The CDR3 is made up of 16 amino acids. V shed 7 bases and J shed 4 bases, with 17 bases lying between them. CDR3 protein: CASNKAAGPGANVLTF. The CDR3 DNA is TGTGCCAGCAACAAAGCGGCAGGGCCCGGGGCCAACGTCCTGACTTTC.

Points on this clone: The junction departs from germline at one end; a sequencing error may be responsible. This rearrangement joins TRBV12-5 to TRBJ1-2; possible D gene TRBD1, 6 bases. Germline V gene data show CDR1 as LGHNT and CDR2 as FRNRAP. CDR3 length: 13 residues. CDR3 sequence (DNA): TGTGCTAGTGGTTTACTCGAGGCGGGGGGCCCGAACTTC. Translation: CASGLLEAGGPNF.